This T cell receptor (beta chain) was sequenced in a study of T-cell memory formation after mild COVID-19. Study details: The TCR clusters were mostly specific to one donor.

CDR3 length: 15 residues. Germline trimming cut 4 bases from V and 2 bases from J; bases unmatched to any gene: 5. The V gene's germline CDR1 is SGHAT and CDR2 FQNNGV. This clonotype has just a few counts. TCRdb analysed the 5' RACE reads with MiXCR anew, one entry per CDR3 protein. The sample consists of about 340,000 distinct CDR3 sequences, 15% of them appearing once. The chain links TRBV11-2 to TRBJ1-3; 7 positions match TRBD1. This sequence originates from a man aged 18 to 30 who had mild COVID-19 (a few samples of this study predate the infection). Cell type and time point are not known. Sequenced input: PBMCs or a T cell subset sorted from them (not recorded which). CDR3: CASSSGQDAGNTIYF. CDR3 coding DNA: TGTGCCAGCAGCTCCGGACAGGACGCTGGAAACACCATATATTTT.